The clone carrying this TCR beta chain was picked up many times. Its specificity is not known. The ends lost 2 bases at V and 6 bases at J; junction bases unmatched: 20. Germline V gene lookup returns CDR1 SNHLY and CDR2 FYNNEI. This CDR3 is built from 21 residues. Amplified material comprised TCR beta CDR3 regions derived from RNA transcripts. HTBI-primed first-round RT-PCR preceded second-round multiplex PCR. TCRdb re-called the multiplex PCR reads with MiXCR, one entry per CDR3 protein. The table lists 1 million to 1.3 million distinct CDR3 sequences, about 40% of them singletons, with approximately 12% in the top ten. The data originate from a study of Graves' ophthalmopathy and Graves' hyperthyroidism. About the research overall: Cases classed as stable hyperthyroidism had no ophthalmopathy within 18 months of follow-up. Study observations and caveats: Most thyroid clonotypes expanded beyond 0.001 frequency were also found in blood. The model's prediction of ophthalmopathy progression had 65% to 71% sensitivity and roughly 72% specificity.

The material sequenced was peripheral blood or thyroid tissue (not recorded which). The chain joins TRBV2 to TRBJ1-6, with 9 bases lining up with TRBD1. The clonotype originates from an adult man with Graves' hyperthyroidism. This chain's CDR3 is CASSERSTGGNLRKFNSPLHF. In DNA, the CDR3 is TGTGCCAGCAGTGAACGGTCGACAGGGGGAAATTTACGCAAATTTAATTCACCCCTCCACTTT. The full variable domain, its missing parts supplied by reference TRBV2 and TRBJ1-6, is EPEVTQTPSHQVTQMGQEVILRCVPISNHLYFYWYRQILGQKVEFLVSFYNNEISEKSEIFDDQFSVERPDGSNFTLKIRSTKLEDSAMYFCASSERSTGGNLRKFNSPLHFGNGTRLTVT.